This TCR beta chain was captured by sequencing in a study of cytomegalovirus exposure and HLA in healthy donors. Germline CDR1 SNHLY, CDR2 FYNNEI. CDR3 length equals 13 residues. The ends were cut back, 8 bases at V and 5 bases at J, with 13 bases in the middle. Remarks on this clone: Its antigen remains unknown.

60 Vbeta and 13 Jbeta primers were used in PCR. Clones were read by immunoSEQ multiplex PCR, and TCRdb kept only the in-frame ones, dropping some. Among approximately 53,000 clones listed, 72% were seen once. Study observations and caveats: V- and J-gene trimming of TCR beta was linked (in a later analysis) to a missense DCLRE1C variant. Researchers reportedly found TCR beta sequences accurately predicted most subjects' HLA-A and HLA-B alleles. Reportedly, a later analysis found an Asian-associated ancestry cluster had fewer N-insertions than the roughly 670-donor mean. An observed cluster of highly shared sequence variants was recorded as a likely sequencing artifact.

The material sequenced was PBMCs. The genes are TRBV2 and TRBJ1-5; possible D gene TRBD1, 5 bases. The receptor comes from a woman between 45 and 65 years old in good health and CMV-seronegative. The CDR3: CASGAGIHQPQHF. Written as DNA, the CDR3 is TGTGCCAGCGGGGCAGGGATCCATCAGCCCCAGCATTTT.